This TCR beta chain was captured by sequencing in a study of sequential checkpoint blockade in melanoma. The data were produced by immunoSEQ multiplex PCR, yet TCRdb's version contains in-frame clones alone and is incomplete. The sample has 15,000 to 20,000 clones, roughly 72% seen once. Treatment of the sample: randomized to nivolumab then ipilimumab (arm A) or the reverse (arm B). This TCR derives from a human donor with melanoma. Sequenced here: CD8+ T cells sorted from blood (inferred from file names), sampled from a patient given nivolumab and ipilimumab in sequence.

CDR3 coding DNA: TGTGCCAGCAGCGCCGGGGGGGGGCGAAAGGCCTACGAGCAGTACTTC. Amino acids: CASSAGGGRKAYEQYF. The chain recombines TRBV28 with TRBJ2-7; 8 bases fit TRBD2. CDR1 and CDR2 from the germline V gene are MDHEN and SYDVKM. The CDR3 is 16 residues long. After removal of 6 bases from V and 2 bases from J, the junction contained 12 bases not matched to a gene.